Following are 2 T cell receptor beta chains from one sample sequenced in a study of blood T cells in healthy people across ages. Alongside a J-beta primer mix, a sample-barcoded 5' primer served in a second PCR lasting about 7 to 11 cycles. MiXCR, run by TCRdb on the 5' RACE reads, gives a single entry per CDR3 protein. The sample lists 540,000 or so distinct CDR3 sequences; 24% were seen once. This sample also belongs to another study, concerning T cells of mothers and their children.

Source material: blood. Source of these receptors: a boy between 10 and 17 years old in good health.

In its sample, this clonotype was seen a few times. The CDR3 sequence is CASSGIAGLSYEQYF. Written as DNA, the CDR3 is TGTGCCAGCAGTGGGATAGCGGGACTCTCCTACGAGCAGTACTTC. The rearrangement links TRBV2 to TRBJ2-5; 8 bases fit TRBD2. The better agreement between TRBJ2-7 and the DNA end casts doubt on the J call. This CDR3 comprises 15 residues. The germline gives CDR1 SNHLY, CDR2 FYNNEI.

This chain uses TRBV5-6 with TRBJ2-1; D gene unclear. Germline loops: CDR1 SGHDT, CDR2 YYEEEE. The CDR3 contains 14 residues. V was clipped by 1 base and J by 5 bases, with 10 bases between them. The CDR3 bases are TGTGCCAGCAGCTTGTTTAACGGCAACAATGAGCAGTTCTTC. Residues: CASSLFNGNNEQFF. The entire variable domain, with the rest obtained from reference TRBV5-6 and TRBJ2-1, is as follows: DAGVTQSPTHLIKTRGQQVTLRCSPKSGHDTVSWYQQALGQGPQFIFQYYEEEERQRGNFPDRFSGHQFPNYSSELNVNALLLGDSALYLCASSLFNGNNEQFFGPGTRLTVL.